The 7 T cell receptor beta chains in this list originate from one sample, sequenced in a study of blood T cell repertoires in COVID-19 (dated by TCRdb to the early 2020s). Receptor amplification or capture employed the immunoSEQ multiplex PCR assay. TCRdb took over this immuneACCESS table, retaining in-frame rearrangements with V and J assigned. Such tables are incomplete; in checked studies, under half of the missing clones stem from an unresolved V gene, and the remainder is unexplained. In all, the sample holds some 89,000 clones, and 82% of those were seen once. The top ten clones comprise 0.95% to 1.5% of the sample. The specimen sequenced was peripheral blood. The source is an elderly woman with acute or convalescent COVID-19.

The V and J genes are TRBV6-1 and TRBJ2-2, with D uncertain. The CDR3 sequence is 19 residues long. V was cut by 3 bases and J by 1 base, with 21 bases left in between. Germline CDR1 reads MNHNS; CDR2 reads SASEGT. CDR3 coding DNA: TGTGCCAGCAGTGAGATGAGGAGAATTAATCTGGGGAACACCGGGGAGCTGTTTTTT. This sequence encodes CASSEMRRINLGNTGELFF.

The CDR3: CANKGTSTDTQYF. In nucleotides, the CDR3 is TGTGCCAACAAGGGGACTAGCACAGATACGCAGTATTTT. The chain carries TRBV6-5 and TRBJ2-3; D perhaps matches TRBD2 (6 bases). Germline V gene data show CDR1 as MNHEY and CDR2 as SVGAGI. The CDR3 spans 13 residues. Trimming took 10 bases from V and 0 from J, leaving 11 bases between them.

The chain employs TRBV11-1 and TRBJ2-1; TRBD1 matches at 11 bases. The V segment lost 5 bases and the J segment 8 bases; nucleotides outside the gene matches: 5. This CDR3 contains 14 residues. Germline V lookup: CDR1 SGHAT, CDR2 FQDESV (reference sequence). CDR3 loop: CASSPGQGGDEQFF. The DNA of the CDR3 is TGTGCCAGCAGCCCGGGACAGGGGGGGGATGAGCAGTTCTTC.

The J gene is TRBJ2-1, the V gene TRBV27; D unresolved. The CDR3 is made up of 15 amino acids. The germline gives CDR1 MNHEY, CDR2 SMNVEV (reference sequence). Trimming took 3 bases from V and 3 from J, leaving 12 bases between them. The CDR3 DNA reads as TGTGCCAGCAGTTTGGCTCCCGGGTTCTACAATGAGCAGTTCTTC. Protein sequence: CASSLAPGFYNEQFF.

This clone was detected a few times. The chain links TRBV3-1 (or the pseudogene TRBV3-2) to TRBJ2-3; TRBD2 is a possible D gene (6 bases). The CDR3 totals 13 residues. The germline CDR1 and CDR2 sequences are LGHDT and YNNKEL (reference sequence). Trimming took 5 bases from V and 4 from J, leaving 10 bases between them. The CDR3 sequence: CASSWRGSDTQYF. The CDR3 bases are TGTGCCAGCAGCTGGCGGGGCTCAGATACGCAGTATTTT.

V usage is TRBV19 and J usage is TRBJ1-2; tentative D call: TRBD1 (5 bases). The ends were cut back, 0 bases at V and 6 bases at J, with 11 bases in the middle. This CDR3 has 14 amino acids. In germline, CDR1 is LNHDA, CDR2 SQIVND (reference sequence). CDR3 protein: CASSIDRVIDGYTF. In DNA, the CDR3 is TGTGCCAGTAGTATAGACAGGGTAATCGATGGCTACACCTTC.

CDR3 loop: CASNLLAGGTGELFF. CDR3 in DNA: TGCGCCAGCAACCTACTAGCGGGAGGCACCGGGGAGCTGTTTTTT. The chain combines TRBV5-1 with TRBJ2-2; TRBD2 matches at 12 bases. The J segment lost 4 bases and the V segment lost 6 bases, leaving 4 bases of the junction unmatched. The CDR3 spans 15 residues. Germline assignment: CDR1 SGHRS and CDR2 YFSETQ.